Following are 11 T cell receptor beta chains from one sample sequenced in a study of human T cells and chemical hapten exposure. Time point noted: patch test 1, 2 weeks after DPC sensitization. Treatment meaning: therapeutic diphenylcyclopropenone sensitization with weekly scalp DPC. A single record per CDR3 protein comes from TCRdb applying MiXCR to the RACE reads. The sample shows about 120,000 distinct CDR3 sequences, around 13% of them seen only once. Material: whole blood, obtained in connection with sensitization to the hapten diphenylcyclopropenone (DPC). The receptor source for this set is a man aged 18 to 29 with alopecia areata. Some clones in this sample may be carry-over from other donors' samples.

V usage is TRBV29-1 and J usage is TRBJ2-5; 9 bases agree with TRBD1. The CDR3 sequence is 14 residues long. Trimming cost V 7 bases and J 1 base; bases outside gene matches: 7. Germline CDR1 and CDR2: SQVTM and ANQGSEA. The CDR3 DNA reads TGCAGCGCCCAGGACAGGGGCCTCCAAGAGACCCAGTACTTC. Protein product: CSAQDRGLQETQYF.

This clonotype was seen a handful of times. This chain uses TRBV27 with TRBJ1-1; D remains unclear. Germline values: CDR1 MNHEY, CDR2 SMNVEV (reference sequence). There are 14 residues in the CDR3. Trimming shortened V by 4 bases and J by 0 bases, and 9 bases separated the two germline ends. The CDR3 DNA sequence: TGTGCCAGCAGTTCGAGTCAGTTGAACACTGAAGCTTTCTTT. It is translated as CASSSSQLNTEAFF.

DNA of the CDR3: TGTGCCAGCAGTTTTTCCCAGGGTGGGCAAGAGACCCAGTACTTC. Translated: CASSFSQGGQETQYF. The chain uses TRBV28 and TRBJ2-5, with D perhaps TRBD1 (5 bases). CDR3 size: 15 residues. The V and J ends lost 3 bases and 2 bases respectively, with 13 bases between them. Germline assignment: CDR1 MDHEN and CDR2 SYDVKM.

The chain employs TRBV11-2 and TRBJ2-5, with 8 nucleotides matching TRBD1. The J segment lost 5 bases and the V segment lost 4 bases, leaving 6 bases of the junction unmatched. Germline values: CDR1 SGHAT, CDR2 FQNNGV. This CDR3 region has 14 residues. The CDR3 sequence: CASSSRGLTETQYF. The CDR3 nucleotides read TGTGCCAGCAGCTCCAGGGGGCTCACCGAGACCCAGTACTTC.

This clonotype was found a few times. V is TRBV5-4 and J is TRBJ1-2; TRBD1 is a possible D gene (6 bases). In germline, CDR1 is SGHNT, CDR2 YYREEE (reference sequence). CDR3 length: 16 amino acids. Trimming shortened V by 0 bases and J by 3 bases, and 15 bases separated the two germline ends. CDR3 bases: TGTGCCAGCAGCTTGGATGGGGGCCAGTTTGACTATGGCTACACCTTC. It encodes CASSLDGGQFDYGYTF.

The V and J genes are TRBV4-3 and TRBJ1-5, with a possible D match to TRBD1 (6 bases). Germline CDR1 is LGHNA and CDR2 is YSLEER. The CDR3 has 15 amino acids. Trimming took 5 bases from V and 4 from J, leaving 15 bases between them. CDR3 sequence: CASSYHREVNQPQHF. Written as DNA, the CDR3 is TGCGCCAGCAGCTACCACAGGGAGGTGAATCAGCCCCAGCATTTT.

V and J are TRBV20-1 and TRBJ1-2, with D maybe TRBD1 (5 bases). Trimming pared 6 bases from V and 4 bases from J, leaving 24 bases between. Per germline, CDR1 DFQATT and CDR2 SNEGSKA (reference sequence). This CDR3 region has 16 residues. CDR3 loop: CSAQPAGGSLAYGYTF. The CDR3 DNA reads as TGCAGTGCACAACCTGCCGGGGGGTCATTAGCCTATGGCTACACCTTC.

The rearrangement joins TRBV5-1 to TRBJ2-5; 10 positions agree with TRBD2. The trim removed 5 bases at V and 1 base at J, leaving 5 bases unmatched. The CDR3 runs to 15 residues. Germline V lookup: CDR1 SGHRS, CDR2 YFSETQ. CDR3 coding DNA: TGCGCCAGCAGGTGGCTAGCGGGAGTCCAAGAGACCCAGTACTTC. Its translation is CASRWLAGVQETQYF.

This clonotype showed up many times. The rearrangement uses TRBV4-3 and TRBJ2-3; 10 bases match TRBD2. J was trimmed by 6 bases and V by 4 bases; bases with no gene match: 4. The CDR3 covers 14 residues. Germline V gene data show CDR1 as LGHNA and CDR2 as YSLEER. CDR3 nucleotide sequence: TGCGCCAGCAGCCCCGGACTAGCGGTCGATACGCAGTATTTT. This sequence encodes CASSPGLAVDTQYF.

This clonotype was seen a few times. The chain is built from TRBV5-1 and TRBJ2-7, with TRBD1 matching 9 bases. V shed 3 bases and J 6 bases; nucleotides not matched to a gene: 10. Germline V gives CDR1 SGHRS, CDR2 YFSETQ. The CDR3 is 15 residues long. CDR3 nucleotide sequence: TGCGCCAGCAGCTCAAACAGGGGGCGTGGTGGCGAGCAGTACTTC. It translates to CASSSNRGRGGEQYF.

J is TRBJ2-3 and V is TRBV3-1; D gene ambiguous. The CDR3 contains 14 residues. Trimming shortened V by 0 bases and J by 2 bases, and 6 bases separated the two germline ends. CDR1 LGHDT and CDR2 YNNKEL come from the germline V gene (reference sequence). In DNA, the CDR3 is TGTGCCAGCAGCCAAGATGCTGTCACAGATACGCAGTATTTT. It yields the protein CASSQDAVTDTQYF.